This T cell receptor (beta chain) came from a study of somatic mutations in cytotoxic T cells in rheumatoid arthritis. Findings of the study overall: Healthy controls did not share the age-linked increase in CD8+ clonality seen in rheumatoid arthritis patients.

Using immunoSEQ multiplex PCR, the repertoire was profiled, and TCRdb retains in-frame clones only, with some absent. The table records tens of thousands of clones, around 90% of them present only once. CDR1 SQVTM and CDR2 ANQGSEA come from the germline V gene. Trimming cost V 4 bases and J 5 bases, with 11 bases left between them. The CDR3 consists of 12 residues. In the case of this clone: The antigen is undetermined.

The chain employs TRBV29-1 and TRBJ1-2; D may be TRBD1 (6 bases). The sequenced sample consisted of CD8+ T cells sorted from blood. The clonotype was recovered from an adult with rheumatoid arthritis. As DNA, the CDR3 is TGCAGCGTTGTACAGGGCGGATATGGCTACACCTTC. This encodes CSVVQGGYGYTF.